What follows are 28 T cell receptor beta chains derived from one specimen sequenced in a study of tissue T cells after allogeneic stem cell transplantation. The repertoire was sequenced with immunoSEQ multiplex PCR; TCRdb's copy has only in-frame clones and lacks some. The data show just over 25,000 clones, more than 80% seen once. The source material was blood, sampled before transplantation. Every receptor here comes from a male donor aged 60 or over who later had graft-versus-host disease after an allogeneic stem cell transplant.

J is TRBJ1-5 and V is TRBV18, with D perhaps matching TRBD1 (5 bases). The CDR3 covers 13 residues. V was cut by 3 bases and J by 5 bases, with 8 bases left in between. CDR1 and CDR2 from the germline V gene are KGHSH and LQKENI. The CDR3 DNA reads TGTGCCAGCTCACCCGGGGGGGATCAGCCCCAGCATTTT. Amino acid sequence: CASSPGGDQPQHF.

The rearrangement uses TRBV2 and TRBJ2-1, with a possible D match to TRBD1 (6 bases). This CDR3 region has 13 residues. CDR1 and CDR2 from the germline V gene are SNHLY and FYNNEI. The ends were cut back, 4 bases at V and 3 bases at J, with 7 bases in the middle. The CDR3 coding sequence is TGTGCCAGCAGTGTGGACAGCTACAATGAGCAGTTCTTC. Its protein is CASSVDSYNEQFF.

J is TRBJ1-1 and V is TRBV20-1, with D possibly matching TRBD1 (5 bases). This CDR3 has 11 amino acids. The ends were cut back, 0 bases at V and 13 bases at J, with 12 bases in the middle. CDR1 and CDR2 from the germline V gene are DFQATT and SNEGSKA (reference sequence). Here the CDR3 reads CSARDLTDGFF. The CDR3 bases are TGCAGTGCTAGAGATCTGACAGATGGTTTCTTT.

This clone was detected once. This chain joins TRBV7-2 and TRBJ2-5; perhaps TRBD2 as D (5 bases). Germline V lookup: CDR1 SGHTA, CDR2 FQGNSA. The CDR3 contains 14 residues. The V gene lost 1 base and the J gene lost 2 bases, with 8 bases spanning the gap. The CDR3 coding sequence is TGTGCCAGCAGCTTAGGAGGAGGTCAAGAGACCCAGTACTTC. As protein: CASSLGGGQETQYF.

The chain joins TRBV5-1 to TRBJ2-3; weak D call: TRBD2 (6 bases). Trimming pared 0 bases from V and 4 bases from J, leaving 12 bases between. CDR1 SGHRS and CDR2 YFSETQ come from the germline V gene. CDR3 length: 15 residues. The CDR3 coding sequence is TGCGCCAGCAGCTTGGGCGGGAACCTCCCAGATACGCAGTATTTT. Translated, it gives CASSLGGNLPDTQYF.

This clone occurred a few times. In nucleotides, the CDR3 is TGTGCCAGCAGTGACGAACGGAGGGGGGCAGATACGCAGTATTTT. Translating it yields CASSDERRGADTQYF. The V gene is TRBV6-1, the J gene TRBJ2-3; D tentatively fits TRBD1 or TRBD2 (6 bases each). V was cut by 3 bases and J by 4 bases, with 14 bases left in between. This CDR3 is built from 15 residues. The germline V gene has CDR1 MNHNS and CDR2 SASEGT.

CDR3 sequence (DNA): TGCGCCAGCAGCCAAGATGGGGGAATTGAGCAGTTCTTC. This encodes CASSQDGGIEQFF. The genes are TRBV4-1 and TRBJ2-1; perhaps D is TRBD1 or TRBD2 (5 bases each). CDR3 length equals 13 residues. V was cut by 0 bases and J by 9 bases, with 9 bases left in between. Germline V gene lookup returns CDR1 MGHRA and CDR2 YSYEKL.

In its sample, this clone was seen once. The chain is built from TRBV5-1 and TRBJ2-5; D not resolved. The ends were cut back, 5 bases at V and 5 bases at J, with 4 bases in the middle. Germline CDR1 SGHRS, CDR2 YFSETQ. The CDR3 contains 10 residues. The CDR3, as DNA: TGCGCCAGCAGGGGGGAGACCCAGTACTTC. Translated: CASRGETQYF. The full variable domain, rest sourced from reference TRBV5-1 and TRBJ2-5, is KAGVTQTPRYLIKTRGQQVTLSCSPISGHRSVSWYQQTPGQGLQFLFEYFSETQRNKGNFPGRFSGRQFSNSRSEMNVSTLELGDSALYLCASRGETQYFGPGTRLLVL.

The chain combines TRBV2 with TRBJ1-1, with 7 bases aligning to TRBD1. The CDR3 is made up of 15 amino acids. After removal of 3 bases from V and 1 base from J, the junction contained 5 bases not matched to a gene. Germline V CDR1 and CDR2: SNHLY, FYNNEI. CDR3 nucleotide sequence: TGTGCCAGCAGTGACCAGCGGACAGGGAACACTGAAGCTTTCTTT. This sequence encodes CASSDQRTGNTEAFF.

This rearrangement joins TRBV29-1 to TRBJ2-3, with 7 bases aligning to TRBD1. The V segment lost 5 bases and the J segment 3 bases; nucleotides outside the gene matches: 20. The CDR3 sequence is 18 residues long. Germline-derived CDR1 and CDR2 are SQVTM and ANQGSEA. CDR3 residues: CSVSRPHRQGRDTDTQYF. The DNA of the CDR3 is TGCAGCGTTTCCAGACCCCATCGACAGGGCAGGGATACAGATACGCAGTATTTT.

There are a few counts of this clone. The J gene is TRBJ2-7, the V gene TRBV4-3; a weak D match, TRBD1 (5 bases). Trimming shortened V by 2 bases and J by 6 bases, and 14 bases separated the two germline ends. The CDR3 spans 14 residues. CDR1 and CDR2 (germline): LGHNA, YSLEER. The CDR3: CASSQIQGRGEQYF. DNA for the CDR3: TGCGCCAGCAGCCAAATCCAGGGAAGGGGCGAGCAGTACTTC.

The chain recombines TRBV5-1 with TRBJ2-5, with D possibly TRBD2 on 5 matching bases. The CDR3 covers 14 residues. V was trimmed by 4 bases and J by 5 bases, leaving 15 bases between them. Germline V gives CDR1 SGHRS, CDR2 YFSETQ. CDR3 amino acids: CASSPERGSETQYF. The DNA of the CDR3 is TGCGCCAGCAGCCCGGAGAGAGGGTCGGAGACCCAGTACTTC. The entire variable domain, with the rest obtained from reference TRBV5-1 and TRBJ2-5, is as follows: KAGVTQTPRYLIKTRGQQVTLSCSPISGHRSVSWYQQTPGQGLQFLFEYFSETQRNKGNFPGRFSGRQFSNSRSEMNVSTLELGDSALYLCASSPERGSETQYFGPGTRLLVL.

In its sample, this clone was seen once. The V call is TRBV19, the J call TRBJ1-2; TRBD1 agrees at 8 bases. The J segment lost 3 bases and the V segment lost 5 bases, leaving 14 bases of the junction unmatched. CDR1 is LNHDA and CDR2 is SQIVND in the germline V gene (reference sequence). The CDR3 is 17 residues long. The CDR3 bases are TGTGCCAGTAGTGTCCGAGACAGGGGTCCCCTCTACTATGGCTACACCTTC. This sequence encodes CASSVRDRGPLYYGYTF.

The chain is built from TRBV18 and TRBJ2-1; unclear D gene. The germline CDR1 and CDR2 sequences are KGHSH and LQKENI. This CDR3 comprises 13 residues. V was cut by 0 bases and J by 3 bases, with 3 bases left in between. In nucleotides, the CDR3 is TGTGCCAGCTCACCACCGGTCTACAATGAGCAGTTCTTC. Translating it yields CASSPPVYNEQFF.

The rearrangement links TRBV9 to TRBJ2-1, with D perhaps matching TRBD2 (6 bases). The germline CDR1 and CDR2 sequences are SGDLS and YYNGEE. This CDR3 comprises 15 residues. Trimming pared 0 bases from V and 5 bases from J, leaving 12 bases between. The CDR3 is CASSVGRERDNEQFF. The DNA of the CDR3 is TGTGCCAGCAGCGTAGGGAGGGAACGCGACAATGAGCAGTTCTTC.

The gene calls are TRBV6-5 and TRBJ2-6; D may correspond to TRBD1 or TRBD2 (6 bases each). The germline CDR1 and CDR2 sequences are MNHEY and SVGAGI. The CDR3 has 14 amino acids. Deletions cut 5 bases from V and 2 bases from J, with 7 bases between. CDR3: CASSRGAGANVLTF. CDR3 in DNA: TGTGCCAGCAGTAGGGGGGCTGGGGCCAACGTCCTGACTTTC.

V usage is TRBV19 and J usage is TRBJ1-2, with 7 bases that match TRBD1. V trimming: 4 bases; J trimming: 0 bases; junction bases outside the gene matches: 5. Germline loops: CDR1 LNHDA, CDR2 SQIVND (reference sequence). The CDR3 length is 15 residues. The CDR3 loop is CASSRGDRPNYGYTF. The CDR3 bases are TGTGCCAGTAGTAGGGGGGACAGACCTAACTATGGCTACACCTTC.

The chain couples TRBV2 to TRBJ2-2; D is possibly TRBD1 or TRBD2 (7 bases each). V lost 6 bases and J 3 bases, leaving 11 bases between the germline ends. This CDR3 is built from 14 residues. Germline assignment: CDR1 SNHLY and CDR2 FYNNEI. Written as DNA, the CDR3 is TGTGCCAGCAGAGCGGGACAGCACACCGGGGAGCTGTTTTTT. This translates into CASRAGQHTGELFF.

This chain joins TRBV29-1 and TRBJ2-5; the D is unclear. CDR1 SQVTM and CDR2 ANQGSEA come from the germline V gene. The CDR3 covers 11 residues. With 6 bases removed from V and 5 bases from J, the gap between germline ends came to 10 bases. The CDR3 DNA sequence: TGCAGCGTGATGTTTGAGGAGACCCAGTACTTC. It is translated as CSVMFEETQYF.

The chain combines TRBV2 with TRBJ2-5; no clear D gene. Germline values: CDR1 SNHLY, CDR2 FYNNEI. The CDR3 runs to 13 residues. The V gene lost 6 bases and the J gene lost 3 bases, with 11 bases spanning the gap. The CDR3: CASSARWEETQYF. CDR3 DNA sequence: TGTGCCAGCAGCGCTCGGTGGGAAGAGACCCAGTACTTC.

This chain connects TRBV24-1 to TRBJ2-7; D might be TRBD1 or TRBD2, each matching 6 bases. The V gene lost 3 bases and the J gene lost 4 bases, with 15 bases spanning the gap. Germline lookup yields CDR1 KGHDR and CDR2 SFDVKD. The CDR3 extends over 15 amino acids. CDR3 residues: CATSDHRQEGYEQYF. CDR3 DNA: TGTGCCACCAGTGATCACCGACAGGAGGGGTACGAGCAGTACTTC.

V and J are TRBV5-1 and TRBJ2-1; D perhaps matches TRBD1 (5 bases). The CDR3 is made up of 16 amino acids. V shed 2 bases and J shed 8 bases, with 20 bases lying between them. Germline assignment: CDR1 SGHRS and CDR2 YFSETQ. This chain's CDR3 is CASSLMLWQGSDEQFF. CDR3 coding DNA: TGCGCCAGCAGCTTAATGCTTTGGCAGGGAAGTGATGAGCAGTTCTTC.

V and J are TRBV19 and TRBJ2-5; 9 bases map to TRBD2. Trimming cost V 8 bases and J 4 bases; bases outside gene matches: 8. This CDR3 comprises 14 residues. Germline lookup yields CDR1 LNHDA and CDR2 SQIVND (reference sequence). CDR3 sequence reads: CASSPGLAVETQYF. The DNA for the CDR3 is TGTGCCAGTTCTCCGGGACTAGCAGTAGAGACCCAGTACTTC.

The V call is TRBV7-9, the J call TRBJ2-5, with D uncertain. From germline, CDR1 is SEHNR and CDR2 FQNEAQ (reference sequence). This CDR3 has 12 residues. The ends were cut back, 3 bases at V and 5 bases at J, with 7 bases in the middle. Written as DNA, the CDR3 is TGTGCCAGCAGCTTCCTCAGTGAGACCCAGTACTTC. Its translation: CASSFLSETQYF.

The table lists this clone with a few counts. This chain connects TRBV18 to TRBJ1-2; D is unclear. Trimming took 4 bases from V and 0 from J, leaving 6 bases between them. The CDR3 length is 13 residues. The germline gives CDR1 KGHSH, CDR2 LQKENI. CDR3: CASSLESNYGYTF. The CDR3 DNA follows: TGTGCCAGCTCACTGGAGTCTAACTATGGCTACACCTTC.

This clone was recorded a few times. The chain couples TRBV7-3 to TRBJ2-1; TRBD2 matches 10 bases. V gave up 5 bases and J gave up 5 bases; unmatched junction bases: 6. Germline V CDR1 and CDR2: SGHTA, FQGTGA. The CDR3 runs to 15 residues. The CDR3 sequence is CASSPRGTSDNEQFF. The DNA of the CDR3 is TGTGCCAGCAGCCCTCGCGGGACTAGCGACAATGAGCAGTTCTTC.

The chain links TRBV6-1 to TRBJ1-2; tentatively, D is TRBD1 (6 bases). Looked up from germline, CDR1 is MNHNS and CDR2 is SASEGT. V lost 3 bases to trimming and J lost 5 bases, with 13 bases between them. The CDR3 covers 14 residues. CDR3 residues: CASSDWTVSYGYTF. The CDR3 DNA is TGTGCCAGCAGTGATTGGACAGTATCTTATGGCTACACCTTC.

The rearrangement uses TRBV30 and TRBJ1-4, with 10 bases that match TRBD1. The CDR3 contains 13 residues. CDR1 is GTSNPN and CDR2 is SVGIG in the germline V gene (reference sequence). The J segment lost 7 bases and the V segment lost 7 bases, leaving 6 bases of the junction unmatched. CDR3 region: CAYDRGLSEKLFF. In nucleotides, the CDR3 is TGTGCCTACGACAGGGGGCTTTCTGAAAAACTGTTTTTT.